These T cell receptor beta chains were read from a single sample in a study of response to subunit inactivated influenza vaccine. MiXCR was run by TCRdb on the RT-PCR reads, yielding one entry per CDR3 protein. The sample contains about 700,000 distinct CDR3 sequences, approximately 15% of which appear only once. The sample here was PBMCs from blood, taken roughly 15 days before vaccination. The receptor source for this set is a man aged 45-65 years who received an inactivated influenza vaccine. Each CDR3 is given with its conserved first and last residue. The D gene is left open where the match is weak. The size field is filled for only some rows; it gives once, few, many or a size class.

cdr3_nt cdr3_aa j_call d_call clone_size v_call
TGTGCCAGCACCGCCCTTTCAAATACGCAGTATTTT CASTALSNTQYF TRBJ2-3 - - TRBV7-2
TGCAGTGCTTCCCGGAGGGAGACTAGCGGGAGAGGAAAAAACATTCAGTACTTC CSASRRETSGRGKNIQYF TRBJ2-4 TRBD2 - TRBV20-1
TGCGCCAGCAGTAAAGCGGGGGATGAGGATACGCAGTATTTT CASSKAGDEDTQYF TRBJ2-3 TRBD2 few TRBV10-1
TGCGCCAGCAGCGAGACCGTGCCTAGCACAGATACGCAGTATTTT CASSETVPSTDTQYF TRBJ2-3 - - TRBV5-1
TGTGCCAGCAGCCTGACGGGCAGTTACTACGAGCAGTACTTC CASSLTGSYYEQYF TRBJ2-7 - few TRBV7-9
TGTGCCAGCAGCCGGAGGTTTAGCTCCTACAATGAGCAGTTCTTC CASSRRFSSYNEQFF TRBJ2-1 - - TRBV7-6
TGTGCCAGCAGCCGGGTGAGGGGTCCGAACACTGAAGCTTTCTTT CASSRVRGPNTEAFF TRBJ1-1 - few TRBV11-2
TGTGCCAGCAGCCAATATATCCACGGCCTAACGCATGGCTACACCTTC CASSQYIHGLTHGYTF TRBJ1-2 - few TRBV3-1
TGTGCCAGCAGCTTGGATCCGGGGGCGTATGAAGAAGAGACCCAGTACTTC CASSLDPGAYEEETQYF TRBJ2-5 - few TRBV5-4
TGCGCCAGCAGCTGGGATGGACAGCCTGAAGCTTTCTTT CASSWDGQPEAFF TRBJ1-1 - - TRBV5-1
TGCAGTGCTAGAGCCAGACAGGAACCCTTGTACGAGCAGTACTTC CSARARQEPLYEQYF TRBJ2-7 - few TRBV20-1
TGTGCCAGCAGATCCGGGACTAGCGGGCCAGATACGCAGTATTTT CASRSGTSGPDTQYF TRBJ2-3 TRBD2 many TRBV12-3/TRBV12-4
TGTGCCTGGAGCCTCCTCGGCGGGAACACTGAAGCTTTCTTT CAWSLLGGNTEAFF TRBJ1-1 - - TRBV30
TGTGCCAGCAGCTTAGGGGTGCGGACGGGGGAGACCCAGTACTTC CASSLGVRTGETQYF TRBJ2-5 - - TRBV7-2
TGTGCCAGCTCTGGACTAGCGGACTACAATGAGCAGTTCTTC CASSGLADYNEQFF TRBJ2-1 TRBD2 - TRBV7-6
TGTGCCAGCAACGTGGAAACCTACAATGAGCAGTTCTTC CASNVETYNEQFF TRBJ2-1 - - TRBV2
TGTGCCAGTAGTATATTTGGGGGGCGGAACACTGAAGCTTTCTTT CASSIFGGRNTEAFF TRBJ1-1 - few TRBV19
TGTGCCAGCAGCTTAGCGAACAGGTTTGTCGACGAGCAGTACTTC CASSLANRFVDEQYF TRBJ2-7 - - TRBV7-2
TGTGCCAGCACCGGCAATGGGGCCTACAATGAGCAGTTCTTC CASTGNGAYNEQFF TRBJ2-1 - - TRBV7-2
TGTGCCAGCAGCGAACTAGCGCCGGCCCAGTACTTC CASSELAPAQYF TRBJ2-5 TRBD2 - TRBV2
TGTGCCAGCAGTGTGACTAGCGGGAGGGCCGGGGAGCAGTTCTTC CASSVTSGRAGEQFF TRBJ2-1 TRBD2 - TRBV2
TGTGCCATCAGTGTTCCCGCCTCCTACGAGCAGTACTTC CAISVPASYEQYF TRBJ2-7 - many TRBV10-3